This T cell receptor (beta chain) was documented in a study of blood T cell repertoires in COVID-19. The repertoire was sequenced with immunoSEQ multiplex PCR; TCRdb's copy has only in-frame clones and lacks some. The table has roughly 280,000 clones, 85% to 90% seen once. The CDR3 runs 15 residues. V was clipped by 0 bases and J by 3 bases, with 12 bases between them. Germline CDR1 and CDR2: LGHNA and YSLEER. The sequence came from a woman in her twenties or thirties with acute COVID-19. V and J are TRBV4-3 and TRBJ2-7; D may be TRBD2 (5 bases). The sequenced sample consisted of PBMCs or T cells enriched from blood (not recorded which). CDR3 residues: CASSQELGEYYEQYF. As DNA, the CDR3 is TGCGCCAGCAGCCAAGAGCTTGGGGAGTACTACGAGCAGTACTTC.